The present T cell receptor (beta chain) was sequenced within a study of cytomegalovirus exposure and HLA in healthy donors. The wider study: One earlier analysis, a look at approximately 190 million T cells, found roughly 110 million unique TCR beta sequences. Around 85 million unique TCR sequences came from HLA-typed donors in an early release. Genotyping of roughly 400 donors showed that 70% to 90% belonged to the Caucasian-associated ancestry cluster. Broader study findings: What was likely a sequencing artifact was a cluster of highly shared sequence variants.

This clone was detected a few times. Its antigen remains unknown. Germline V gives CDR1 SGHRS, CDR2 YFSETQ. There are 17 residues in the CDR3. Trimming took 0 bases from V and 5 from J; bases not matched to a gene: 8. Use of 60 Vbeta and 13 Jbeta primers characterized the PCR. The protocol was immunoSEQ multiplex PCR, while the TCRdb copy is restricted to in-frame clones and leaves out a portion. The repertoire consists of 130,000 to 150,000 clones, with roughly 78% occurring once and the leading ten covering less than 3.5%. Sequencing was done on a sample of PBMCs. V is TRBV5-1 and J is TRBJ1-6; 7 bases line up with TRBD1. The receptor was derived from a man aged 35 to 55 in good health and CMV-seropositive. As DNA, the CDR3 is TGCGCCAGCAGCTTGGACCCGGGGACAGCTAATAATTCACCCCTCCACTTT. This sequence encodes CASSLDPGTANNSPLHF.